A single sample is the source of the 25 T cell receptor beta chains below, sequenced in a study of shared clonotypes between healthy human individuals. TCRdb's copy holds only in-frame clones and misses some; the assay was immunoSEQ multiplex PCR. Here the sample spans approximately 1.9 million clones, 93% being singletons. CD45RO negativity and positive selection for CCR7 defined naive CD8 cells, a population that excluded terminally differentiated effector memory CD45RA+ cells. The sample was naive CD8+ T cells from PBMCs. These receptors came from a man between 18 and 29 years old in good health. Some clones in this sample may be carry-over from other donors' samples.

The chain combines TRBV4-3 with TRBJ1-5, with 7 bases lining up with TRBD1. The junction had 6 bases not matched to a gene; V was cut back by 3 bases and J by 7 bases. The germline gives CDR1 LGHNA, CDR2 YSLEER. This CDR3 comprises 14 residues. The CDR3 spells CASSQTGTGQPQHF. CDR3 DNA: TGCGCCAGCAGCCAGACAGGGACCGGGCAGCCCCAGCATTTT.

The rearrangement joins TRBV7-3 to TRBJ2-3, with 7 bases fitting TRBD2. Germline V gene data show CDR1 as SGHTA and CDR2 as FQGTGA. The junction had 6 bases not matched to a gene; V was cut back by 0 bases and J by 0 bases. The CDR3 contains 17 residues. The CDR3 DNA reads as TGTGCCAGCAGCTTAACGGCCCTAGCGGCTAGCACAGATACGCAGTATTTT. Its protein is CASSLTALAASTDTQYF.

This chain uses TRBV27 with TRBJ2-7; maybe TRBD1 (6 bases). The CDR3 consists of 16 residues. V lost 6 bases and J 1 base, leaving 19 bases between the germline ends. The germline CDR1 and CDR2 sequences are MNHEY and SMNVEV (reference sequence). The CDR3: CASSPGEHPPSYEQYF. CDR3 DNA: TGTGCCAGCAGCCCAGGGGAGCACCCCCCTTCCTACGAGCAGTACTTC.

This clone was found once. The chain recombines TRBV4-3 with TRBJ2-1; 7 bases line up with TRBD1. This CDR3 is 15 amino acids long. Looked up from germline, CDR1 is LGHNA and CDR2 is YSLEER. V was clipped by 3 bases and J by 0 bases; unmatched bases: 2. The CDR3 reads CASSQGTVSYNEQFF. The CDR3 DNA follows: TGCGCCAGCAGCCAGGGGACAGTCTCCTACAATGAGCAGTTCTTC.

The table lists this clone with a few counts. The V and J genes are TRBV7-3 and TRBJ1-1; the D is unclear. The CDR3 runs 13 residues. Trimming removed 3 bases from V and 4 bases from J, with 9 bases in between. Germline V gene sequence: CDR1 SGHTA, CDR2 FQGTGA. This CDR3 reads CASSFTESTEAFF. The CDR3 nucleotides read TGTGCCAGCAGCTTTACAGAGAGCACTGAAGCTTTCTTT.

This chain connects TRBV14 to TRBJ1-3; D ambiguous. The CDR3 is made up of 12 amino acids. Germline CDR1 is SGHDN and CDR2 is FVKESK. Between the trimmed V and J ends, which lost 4 bases and 4 bases, there was a span of 5 bases. The CDR3 sequence: CASSLGGNTIYF. The CDR3, as DNA: TGTGCCAGCAGCCTTGGGGGAAACACCATATATTTT.

This chain links TRBV28 with TRBJ2-1; TRBD1 aligns across 10 bases. Germline V gene sequence: CDR1 MDHEN, CDR2 SYDVKM. Trimming at V came to 6 bases and at J to 10 bases, leaving 9 bases not matched to a gene. The CDR3 has 14 residues. CDR3 in DNA: TGTGCCAGCAGAAACAACCGGGACAGGGGAGAGCAGTTCTTC. Protein: CASRNNRDRGEQFF.

This clone was picked up a small number of times. This same CDR3 is encoded by further DNA sequences in the sample. The chain is built from TRBV11-2 and TRBJ1-5, with D maybe TRBD1 (5 bases). Per germline, CDR1 SGHAT and CDR2 FQNNGV. The CDR3 totals 15 residues. V was shortened by 1 base and J by 4 bases, with 11 bases between the two germline ends. The CDR3 coding sequence is TGTGCCAGCAGCTTAGGTGCAGGGTCAAATCAGCCCCAGCATTTT. Protein product: CASSLGAGSNQPQHF.

V usage is TRBV14 and J usage is TRBJ2-7; possible D gene TRBD1, 5 bases. The V gene's germline CDR1 is SGHDN and CDR2 FVKESK. The CDR3 consists of 13 residues. Trimming stripped 6 bases from V and 6 bases from J, with 15 bases between. DNA of the CDR3: TGTGCCAGCAGTCAGGGTTATGCTGGCGAGCAGTACTTC. It is translated as CASSQGYAGEQYF.

The genes are TRBV6-5 and TRBJ1-6; D ambiguous. Germline CDR1 reads MNHEY; CDR2 reads SVGAGI. The V end lost 0 bases, the J end lost 6 bases, and 9 bases lay between the germline ends. The CDR3 has 15 residues. In DNA form, the CDR3 reads TGTGCCAGCAGTTACTCGAGGGCATTTAATTCACCCCTCCACTTT. Translation gives CASSYSRAFNSPLHF.

This clone was counted between two and nine times. The same CDR3 also results from other DNA sequences found in this sample. The rearrangement joins TRBV27 to TRBJ1-4, with D unresolved. Deletions cut 4 bases from V and 8 bases from J, with 5 bases between. CDR1 is MNHEY and CDR2 is SMNVEV in the germline V gene (reference sequence). The CDR3 consists of 11 residues. This CDR3 is CASSSGEKLFF. CDR3 nucleotide sequence: TGTGCCAGCAGTTCTGGAGAAAAACTGTTTTTT.

This clone was observed a single time. This rearrangement joins TRBV2 to TRBJ2-7; 8 bases agree with TRBD1. V was clipped by 6 bases and J by 3 bases; unmatched bases: 7. Germline CDR1 reads SNHLY; CDR2 reads FYNNEI. This CDR3 spans 14 amino acids. The CDR3 region is CASSPGTGRYEQYF. The CDR3 bases are TGTGCCAGCAGCCCCGGGACAGGACGCTACGAGCAGTACTTC.

The chain recombines TRBV10-3 with TRBJ2-7; tentatively, D is TRBD2 (5 bases). The CDR3 loop spans 13 amino acids. Germline V gene data show CDR1 as ENHRY and CDR2 as SYGVKD. Trimming removed 7 bases at V and 6 bases at J, with 16 bases between. The CDR3 is CAITGGLLGEQYF. The CDR3 nucleotides are TGTGCCATCACCGGCGGACTCTTGGGCGAGCAGTACTTC.

The V gene is TRBV30, the J gene TRBJ1-4, with 8 bases that match TRBD1. V gave up 4 bases and J gave up 6 bases; unmatched junction bases: 7. The CDR3 sequence is 14 residues long. Germline V lookup: CDR1 GTSNPN, CDR2 SVGIG (reference sequence). CDR3 amino acids: CAWTPDRVDEKLFF. CDR3 nucleotides: TGTGCCTGGACCCCGGACAGGGTTGATGAAAAACTGTTTTTT. Filled out from reference TRBV30 and TRBJ1-4, the complete variable domain reads SQTIHQWPATLVQPVGSPLSLECTVEGTSNPNLYWYRQAAGRGLQLLFYSVGIGQISSEVPQNLSASRPQDRQFILSSKKLLLSDSGFYLCAWTPDRVDEKLFFGSGTQLSVL.

V usage is TRBV7-2 and J usage is TRBJ2-7, with 9 bases lining up with TRBD1. The CDR3 totals 17 residues. The germline V gene encodes CDR1 SGHTA and CDR2 FQGNSA. Unmatched junction bases numbered 16, after V lost 5 bases and J lost 5 bases. The CDR3 here is CASSRKTHRDRANEQYF. CDR3 bases: TGTGCCAGCAGCCGCAAAACTCACCGGGACAGGGCAAACGAGCAGTACTTC.

The genes are TRBV5-5 and TRBJ2-7, with D unclear. The CDR3 runs to 12 residues. Germline V CDR1 and CDR2: SGHKS, YYEKEE (reference sequence). V dropped 3 bases and J dropped 1 base, with 5 bases sitting between them. The CDR3 protein is CASSSVSYEQYF. The CDR3 DNA follows: TGTGCCAGCAGCTCGGTGTCCTACGAGCAGTACTTC.

The chain couples TRBV7-7 to TRBJ2-5, with 7 bases fitting TRBD2. Germline CDR1 is SSHAT and CDR2 is FNYEAQ (reference sequence). V gave up 6 bases and J gave up 1 base; unmatched junction bases: 5. CDR3 size: 14 residues. CDR3 amino acids: CASSYSGPQETQYF. DNA of the CDR3: TGTGCCAGCAGTTATAGCGGGCCCCAAGAGACCCAGTACTTC.

The chain carries TRBV5-1 and TRBJ2-7, with 7 positions matching TRBD1. The CDR3 runs to 16 residues. Germline-derived CDR1 and CDR2 are SGHRS and YFSETQ. The trim removed 0 bases at V and 0 bases at J, leaving 6 bases unmatched. The CDR3 region has the DNA TGCGCCAGCAGCTTGGGAAGCCGGGACAGCTCCTACGAGCAGTACTTC. Its translation is CASSLGSRDSSYEQYF.

This rearrangement joins TRBV27 to TRBJ2-2; D uncertain. Looked up from germline, CDR1 is MNHEY and CDR2 is SMNVEV (reference sequence). V lost 3 bases and J lost 7, with 12 bases in between. The CDR3 sequence is 14 residues long. The CDR3 DNA reads TGTGCCAGCAGTTTCGGTCATAGGTTCGGGGAGCTGTTTTTT. Residues: CASSFGHRFGELFF.

J is TRBJ2-7 and V is TRBV28; no definite D call. V was trimmed by 8 bases and J by 3 bases, leaving 8 bases between them. This CDR3 spans 11 amino acids. From germline, CDR1 is MDHEN and CDR2 SYDVKM. Written as DNA, the CDR3 is TGTGCCAGCGACAACTACTACGAGCAGTACTTC. This translates into CASDNYYEQYF.

This clone has a single count. This chain links TRBV5-1 with TRBJ2-7; tentatively, D is TRBD1 (7 bases). Germline V CDR1 and CDR2: SGHRS, YFSETQ. This CDR3 has 14 amino acids. V lost 6 bases and J lost 0, with 13 bases in between. The CDR3 sequence is CASKAGQSSYEQYF. In nucleotides, the CDR3 is TGCGCCAGCAAGGCGGGACAGAGCTCCTACGAGCAGTACTTC.

Points on this clone: The same CDR3 is also encoded by other DNA sequences in this sample. CDR3 sequence (DNA): TGTGCCAGCAGCCCTCTAGCGGGAACCTACGAGCAGTACTTC. It is translated as CASSPLAGTYEQYF. This chain links TRBV7-9 with TRBJ2-7, with 9 positions matching TRBD2. The CDR3 sequence is 14 residues long. The germline V gene has CDR1 SEHNR and CDR2 FQNEAQ (reference sequence). The V segment lost 5 bases and the J segment 2 bases; nucleotides outside the gene matches: 4.

V and J are TRBV6-1 and TRBJ1-1; 7 bases are a match to TRBD1. Germline trimming cut 8 bases from V and 2 bases from J; bases unmatched to any gene: 8. The CDR3 runs 14 residues. Germline V gene sequence: CDR1 MNHNS, CDR2 SASEGT. The CDR3 sequence: CASPRQGFNTEAFF. As DNA, the CDR3 is TGTGCCAGCCCACGACAGGGTTTTAACACTGAAGCTTTCTTT.

The DNA of the CDR3 is TGTGCCAGCGATGAGCAGTATTTT. It specifies CASDEQYF. The gene calls are TRBV9 and TRBJ2-3, with no clear D. Germline CDR1 and CDR2: SGDLS and YYNGEE. The CDR3 runs to 8 residues. Deletions cut 7 bases from V and 11 bases from J, with 5 bases between.

The chain links TRBV4-1 to TRBJ2-5; 7 bases align to TRBD2. CDR1 MGHRA and CDR2 YSYEKL come from the germline V gene. This CDR3 is 16 amino acids long. The ends lost 0 bases at V and 5 bases at J; junction bases unmatched: 9. CDR3 amino acids: CASSQDLSSGTETQYF. CDR3 bases: TGCGCCAGCAGCCAAGATCTCTCCAGCGGGACGGAGACCCAGTACTTC.